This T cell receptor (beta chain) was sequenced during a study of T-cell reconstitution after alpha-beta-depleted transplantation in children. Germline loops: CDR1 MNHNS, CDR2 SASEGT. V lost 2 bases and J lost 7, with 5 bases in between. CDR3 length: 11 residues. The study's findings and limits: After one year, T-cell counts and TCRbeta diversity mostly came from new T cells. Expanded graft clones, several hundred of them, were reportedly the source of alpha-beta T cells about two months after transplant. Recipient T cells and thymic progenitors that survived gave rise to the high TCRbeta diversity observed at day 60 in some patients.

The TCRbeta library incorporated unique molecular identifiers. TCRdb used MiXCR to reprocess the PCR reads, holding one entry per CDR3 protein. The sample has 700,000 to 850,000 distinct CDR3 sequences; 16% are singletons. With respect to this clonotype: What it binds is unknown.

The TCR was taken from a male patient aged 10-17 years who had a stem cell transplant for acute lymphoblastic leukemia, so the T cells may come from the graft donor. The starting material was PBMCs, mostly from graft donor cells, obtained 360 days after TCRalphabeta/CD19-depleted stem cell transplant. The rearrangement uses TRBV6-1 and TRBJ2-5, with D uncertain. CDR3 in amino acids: CASSEPGTQYF. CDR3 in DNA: TGTGCCAGCAGTGAACCCGGGACCCAGTACTTC.